These 19 T cell receptor beta chains originate from one sample sequenced in a study of cytomegalovirus exposure and HLA in healthy donors. With 60 Vbeta and 13 Jbeta primers, the PCR was carried out. Assay used: immunoSEQ multiplex PCR; TCRdb lists only in-frame clones, some missing. The table includes some 190,000 clones, around 85% detected once. What was sequenced was PBMCs. These receptors all stem from a boy aged 2 to 9 in good health and CMV-seronegative.

The J gene is TRBJ1-5, the V gene TRBV12-5; D is perhaps TRBD1 (5 bases). Trimming removed 0 bases at V and 0 bases at J, with 12 bases between. The CDR3 has 17 residues. The germline gives CDR1 LGHNT, CDR2 FRNRAP. DNA of the CDR3: TGTGCTAGTGGTTTGGTACTCGGGGGTGATAGCAATCAGCCCCAGCATTTT. This sequence encodes CASGLVLGGDSNQPQHF.

On this clone itself: At one end the junction does not follow the germline gene, possibly because of a read error. The chain links TRBV7-9 to TRBJ2-1, with D possibly being TRBD2 (5 bases). The germline gives CDR1 SEHNR, CDR2 FQNEAQ (reference sequence). The CDR3 is 12 amino acids. The CDR3 coding sequence is TGTTCCAGCAGCTTAGGAGGCCCGGAGCAGTTCTTC. This codes for CSSSLGGPEQFF.

The chain joins TRBV5-1 to TRBJ2-2, with 11 bases matching TRBD1. CDR1 is SGHRS, CDR2 YFSETQ, per germline. Trimming cost V 3 bases and J 5 bases; bases outside gene matches: 9. The CDR3 covers 17 residues. CDR3 residues: CASSWMPGQGETGELFF. The CDR3 nucleotides are TGCGCCAGCAGCTGGATGCCGGGACAGGGGGAAACCGGGGAGCTGTTTTTT.

The rearrangement uses TRBV19 and TRBJ2-7; 7 bases line up with TRBD1. The CDR3 has 16 amino acids. The J segment lost 0 bases and the V segment lost 0 bases, leaving 5 bases of the junction unmatched. Germline V gene sequence: CDR1 LNHDA, CDR2 SQIVND (reference sequence). The chain's CDR3 is CASSIDSRGSSYEQYF. CDR3 bases: TGTGCCAGTAGTATAGATAGCAGGGGGAGCTCCTACGAGCAGTACTTC.

The gene calls are TRBV7-2 and TRBJ1-2, with D possibly TRBD1 on 6 matching bases. The CDR3 has 14 residues. V shed 3 bases and J shed 1 base, with 9 bases lying between them. Germline V gene data show CDR1 as SGHTA and CDR2 as FQGNSA. The CDR3 DNA reads as TGTGCCAGCAGCTTGGGACAAGTTAACTATGGCTACACCTTC. Translated, it gives CASSLGQVNYGYTF.

This chain joins TRBV11-2 and TRBJ2-7, with D possibly being TRBD2 (5 bases). This CDR3 region has 15 residues. Germline V gives CDR1 SGHAT, CDR2 FQNNGV. With 5 bases removed from V and 2 bases from J, the gap between germline ends came to 16 bases. The CDR3 DNA reads TGTGCCAGCAGCGAGTGGGCGGGCCGCGCCTACGAGCAGTACGTC. Its protein is CASSEWAGRAYEQYV.

The rearrangement links TRBV7-9 to TRBJ1-3; no firm D call. Looked up from germline, CDR1 is SEHNR and CDR2 is FQNEAQ (reference sequence). V dropped 1 base and J dropped 5 bases, with 6 bases sitting between them. CDR3 length equals 13 residues. The CDR3 coding sequence is TGTGCCAGCAGCTTAGTAGTAAGAAACACCATATATTTT. Protein sequence: CASSLVVRNTIYF.

CDR3 region: CASSLNPGDSNQPQHF. In DNA form, the CDR3 reads TGTGCCAGCAGCCTAAATCCAGGGGATAGCAATCAGCCCCAGCATTTT. This rearrangement joins TRBV7-4 to TRBJ1-5; tentative D call: TRBD1 (6 bases). Germline CDR1 and CDR2: SGHVT and SQSDAQ. V lost 5 bases and J lost 0, with 14 bases in between. This CDR3 region has 16 residues.

This clone was recorded a few times. The chain joins TRBV5-1 to TRBJ2-7; TRBD2 is a possible D gene (7 bases). CDR1 is SGHRS, CDR2 YFSETQ, per germline. The CDR3 runs to 12 residues. Trimming took 7 bases from V and 6 from J, leaving 14 bases between them. Written as DNA, the CDR3 is TGCGCCAGCCTGGGGGGGGCGATCGAGCAGTACGTC. This encodes CASLGGAIEQYV.

The table lists this clone with a few counts. The CDR3 DNA sequence: TGTGCCAGCAAGGGGGTGGAAAGCAATCAGCCCCAGCATTTT. Encoded protein: CASKGVESNQPQHF. The J gene is TRBJ1-5, the V gene TRBV5-8, with D perhaps TRBD1 (6 bases). Trimming stripped 6 bases from V and 1 base from J, with 11 bases between. The germline CDR1 and CDR2 sequences are SGHTS and YDEGEE. The CDR3 has 14 residues.

V is TRBV4-2 and J is TRBJ1-1; TRBD1 matches 9 bases. The germline V gene has CDR1 LGHNA and CDR2 YNFKEQ. V dropped 3 bases and J dropped 0; count of bases not matched to a gene: 8. The CDR3 loop spans 17 amino acids. The CDR3 spells CASSQTGGFPMNTEAFF. CDR3 nucleotides: TGTGCCAGCAGCCAGACAGGGGGATTTCCCATGAACACTGAAGCTTTCTTT.

J is TRBJ2-7 and V is TRBV19, with TRBD2 identical over 9 bases. Germline V gene lookup returns CDR1 LNHDA and CDR2 SQIVND (reference sequence). Losses at the gene ends were 2 bases for V and 3 bases for J; bases not matched to a gene: 11. The CDR3 runs 17 residues. CDR3 in DNA: TGTGCCAGTAGTATAATTTTCGGGCTAGCGGGGCACTACGAGCAGTACTTC. It specifies CASSIIFGLAGHYEQYF.

J is TRBJ1-2 and V is TRBV4-1, with unresolved D. The V and J ends lost 0 bases and 5 bases respectively, with 13 bases between them. Per the germline V gene, CDR1 is MGHRA and CDR2 is YSYEKL. The CDR3 is 15 amino acids. CDR3: CASSQDRVRQYGYTF. As DNA, the CDR3 is TGCGCCAGCAGCCAAGATCGGGTACGGCAATATGGCTACACCTTC.

CDR3 DNA: TGTGCCAGCAGTGTACTCCCGCAGGTTTACAGTTTCCCCTATGGCTACACCTTC. This codes for CASSVLPQVYSFPYGYTF. The chain uses TRBV28 and TRBJ1-2; D is unclear. The V end lost 5 bases, the J end lost 4 bases, and 26 bases lay between the germline ends. This CDR3 is built from 18 residues. Germline-derived CDR1 and CDR2 are MDHEN and SYDVKM.

This clone was seen only once. The chain combines TRBV6-1 with TRBJ2-2; unclear D gene. Germline V gene data show CDR1 as MNHNS and CDR2 as SASEGT. The CDR3 length is 13 residues. V was cut by 6 bases and J by 3 bases, with 8 bases left in between. The CDR3 DNA sequence: TGTGCCAGCAGACTCCCCTACACCGGGGAGCTGTTTTTT. This gives the protein CASRLPYTGELFF.

J is TRBJ1-5 and V is TRBV27; D not resolved. Germline loops: CDR1 MNHEY, CDR2 SMNVEV (reference sequence). V lost 3 bases, J lost 6 bases, and 9 bases lay in between. CDR3 length: 13 residues. CDR3 loop: CASSFMVGQPQHF. The CDR3 nucleotides read TGTGCCAGCAGTTTCATGGTCGGTCAGCCCCAGCATTTT.

This clone was seen once. The chain recombines TRBV9 with TRBJ2-2; tentative D call: TRBD2 (5 bases). This CDR3 spans 16 amino acids. Germline CDR1 SGDLS, CDR2 YYNGEE. The ends were cut back, 2 bases at V and 0 bases at J, with 11 bases in the middle. The CDR3 nucleotides read TGTGCCAGCAGCGTGGACGGGAACGCGAACACCGGGGAGCTGTTTTTT. Translated, it gives CASSVDGNANTGELFF.

V gene TRBV6-1 combines with J gene TRBJ1-2; TRBD1 might be the D (5 bases). CDR1 is MNHNS, CDR2 SASEGT, per germline. Trimming removed 2 bases at V and 4 bases at J, with 11 bases between. The CDR3 extends over 14 amino acids. CDR3 in DNA: TGTGCCAGCAGTGAACCGGGGGTTAGCTATGGCTACACCTTC. This encodes CASSEPGVSYGYTF.

The V and J genes are TRBV5-8 and TRBJ1-5; D remains unclear. CDR3 length: 14 amino acids. Germline V gene lookup returns CDR1 SGHTS and CDR2 YDEGEE. V was shortened by 1 base and J by 4 bases, with 9 bases between the two germline ends. CDR3 sequence reads: CASSLNSVNQPQHF. Here the CDR3 DNA reads TGTGCCAGCAGCTTGAACAGTGTAAATCAGCCCCAGCATTTT.